The 8 T cell receptor beta chains listed next were all sequenced from one sample in a study of T cells in Graves' hyperthyroidism and ophthalmopathy. The investigators amplified TCR beta CDR3 regions from RNA transcripts. Using the HTBI primer set, a first-round RT-PCR was run on the TCR CDR3. TCRdb ran MiXCR on the multiplex PCR reads and lists one entry per CDR3 protein. This table holds roughly 650,000 distinct CDR3 sequences, 15% to 20% found once. Sequenced material: blood. All receptors come from a woman aged 40 to 50 with Graves' ophthalmopathy.

This clonotype has at least ten counts. The chain joins TRBV20-1 to TRBJ2-1; D is ambiguous. CDR3 size: 16 residues. CDR1 and CDR2 (germline): DFQATT, SNEGSKA (reference sequence). The ends were cut back, 0 bases at V and 0 bases at J, with 12 bases in the middle. The CDR3 DNA sequence: TGCAGTGCTAGAGATCTAACCGCGAGCTCCTACAATGAGCAGTTCTTC. This sequence encodes CSARDLTASSYNEQFF.

This clonotype has a count of ten or more. V and J are TRBV2 and TRBJ2-2; 8 bases fit TRBD1. In germline, CDR1 is SNHLY, CDR2 FYNNEI. The CDR3 extends over 15 amino acids. V lost 6 bases, J lost 0 bases, and 3 bases stayed unmatched. CDR3 sequence (DNA): TGTGCCAGCAGACCGGGACAGGCGAACACCGGGGAGCTGTTTTTT. Protein product: CASRPGQANTGELFF. Looking up the rest from reference TRBV2 and TRBJ2-2 gives the full variable domain: EPEVTQTPSHQVTQMGQEVILRCVPISNHLYFYWYRQILGQKVEFLVSFYNNEISEKSEIFDDQFSVERPDGSNFTLKIRSTKLEDSAMYFCASRPGQANTGELFFGEGSRLTVL.

This clonotype appeared a few times. The chain recombines TRBV5-1 with TRBJ2-3; 10 nucleotides agree with TRBD2. Germline lookup yields CDR1 SGHRS and CDR2 YFSETQ. V gave up 0 bases and J gave up 0 bases; unmatched junction bases: 4. This CDR3 comprises 17 residues. CDR3 bases: TGCGCCAGCAGCTTGGCGGGACTAGCGTCTAGCACAGATACGCAGTATTTT. Its translation is CASSLAGLASSTDTQYF.

The sample holds many counts of this clonotype. The chain has TRBV7-9 and TRBJ1-1; D remains ambiguous. The germline V gene has CDR1 SEHNR and CDR2 FQNEAQ (reference sequence). The CDR3 is 13 amino acids. Trimming removed 1 base from V and 3 bases from J, with 6 bases in between. CDR3 amino acids: CASSLGSDTEAFF. The CDR3 DNA follows: TGTGCCAGCAGCTTAGGTTCGGACACTGAAGCTTTCTTT.

The genes are TRBV28 and TRBJ1-4; no reliable D call. The CDR3 covers 14 residues. V dropped 3 bases and J dropped 2 bases, with 7 bases sitting between them. From germline, CDR1 is MDHEN and CDR2 SYDVKM. The chain's CDR3 is CASSFSTTNEKLFF. The CDR3 region has the DNA TGTGCCAGCAGTTTCAGTACCACTAATGAAAAACTGTTTTTT.

This clonotype was observed a handful of times. The V gene is TRBV10-3, the J gene TRBJ2-7; 8 nucleotides match TRBD1. V was clipped by 4 bases and J by 0 bases; unmatched bases: 2. The CDR3 consists of 14 residues. Germline assignment: CDR1 ENHRY and CDR2 SYGVKD. The CDR3 DNA is TGTGCCATCAGTGGACAGGGGCACTCCTACGAGCAGTACTTC. Translated: CAISGQGHSYEQYF.

This clonotype was counted at least ten times. This chain uses TRBV30 with TRBJ1-2; weak D call: TRBD1 (5 bases). Trimming left V 0 bases short and J 10 bases short, with 15 bases between. This CDR3 has 13 amino acids. Germline CDR1 and CDR2: GTSNPN and SVGIG (reference sequence). DNA for the CDR3: TGTGCCTGGAGTGTATATAGCCGCGGGACCTACACCTTC. This translates into CAWSVYSRGTYTF.

V gene TRBV20-1 combines with J gene TRBJ2-1, with 8 bases identical to TRBD2. The CDR3 spans 19 residues. Per germline, CDR1 DFQATT and CDR2 SNEGSKA (reference sequence). Germline trimming cut 0 bases from V and 0 bases from J; bases unmatched to any gene: 13. Written as DNA, the CDR3 is TGCAGTGCTAGAGATCAGGGTCTAGCGGGTTCTAGCTCCTACAATGAGCAGTTCTTC. This codes for CSARDQGLAGSSSYNEQFF.